The 32 T cell receptor beta chains reported below all come from one sample, sequenced in a study of CD8+CD57+ T cells in acquired aplastic anemia. Genomic DNA was employed as the template in profiling TCR beta VDJ and CDR3. TCRdb redid the calling of the reads with MiXCR, one entry per CDR3 protein. The table shows hundreds of thousands of distinct CDR3 sequences, with around 46% occurring only once. The authors sequenced patients whose flow cytometry had shown CD8+CD57+ cell expansion. The material sequenced was sorted CD4+, CD8+, or CD8+CD57+ T cells (not recorded which) from PBMCs. The receptors were sampled from a human donor with aplastic anemia.

This clonotype has at least ten counts. V and J are TRBV5-1 and TRBJ2-7; 9 bases match TRBD2. Trimming at V came to 0 bases and at J to 6 bases, leaving 7 bases not matched to a gene. CDR1 and CDR2 from the germline V gene are SGHRS and YFSETQ. The CDR3 length is 15 residues. The CDR3 protein is CASSLARLAEREQYF. CDR3 nucleotides: TGCGCCAGCAGCTTGGCGCGACTAGCGGAACGCGAGCAGTACTTC. The full variable domain, in which reference TRBV5-1 and TRBJ2-7 provide the parts outside the CDR3, is KAGVTQTPRYLIKTRGQQVTLSCSPISGHRSVSWYQQTPGQGLQFLFEYFSETQRNKGNFPGRFSGRQFSNSRSEMNVSTLELGDSALYLCASSLARLAEREQYFGPGTRLTVT.

This clonotype was detected many times. This sequence joins TRBV7-9 and TRBJ1-4; D is unresolved. There are 16 residues in the CDR3. From germline, CDR1 is SEHNR and CDR2 FQNEAQ (reference sequence). Deletions cut 5 bases from V and 5 bases from J, with 18 bases between. The CDR3 reads CASSPKESAINEKLFF. CDR3 nucleotides: TGTGCCAGCAGCCCAAAGGAGTCAGCAATAAATGAAAAACTGTTTTTT. Variable domain in full (rest from reference TRBV7-9 and TRBJ1-4): DTGVSQNPRHKITKRGQNVTFRCDPISEHNRLYWYRQTLGQGPEFLTYFQNEAQLEKSRLLSDRFSAERPKGSFSTLEIQRTEQGDSAMYLCASSPKESAINEKLFFGSGTQLSVL.

The rearrangement links TRBV10-2 to TRBJ1-5; D uncertain. Per germline, CDR1 WSHSY and CDR2 SAAADI. This CDR3 comprises 14 residues. V lost 2 bases, J lost 7 bases, and 12 bases lay in between. CDR3 coding DNA: TGCGCCAGCAGTGAGGCACGGGGAGGACAGCCCCAGCATTTT. This translates into CASSEARGGQPQHF.

The rearrangement joins TRBV11-2 to TRBJ2-3, with D perhaps TRBD2 (7 bases). CDR3 length equals 18 residues. Germline lookup yields CDR1 SGHAT and CDR2 FQNNGV. The germline V and J ends were trimmed by 0 bases and 3 bases, with 19 bases remaining between them. The CDR3 reads CASSLELTSGEGTDTQYF. CDR3 DNA: TGTGCCAGCAGCTTAGAACTGACCTCAGGGGAGGGGACAGATACGCAGTATTTT.

The V call is TRBV20-1, the J call TRBJ1-5; 10 bases line up with TRBD1. The germline gives CDR1 DFQATT, CDR2 SNEGSKA (reference sequence). V dropped 5 bases and J dropped 0; count of bases not matched to a gene: 7. The CDR3 spans 16 residues. The CDR3 DNA sequence: TGCAGTGCTTACGACAGGGGGCCAAATAGCAATCAGCCCCAGCATTTT. Amino acid sequence: CSAYDRGPNSNQPQHF.

The chain links TRBV5-1 to TRBJ2-1; the D gene is possibly TRBD1 (5 bases). The germline V gene encodes CDR1 SGHRS and CDR2 YFSETQ. V was shortened by 3 bases and J by 0 bases, with 13 bases between the two germline ends. The CDR3 is 16 amino acids. Written as DNA, the CDR3 is TGCGCCAGCAGCTCCTACAGGATACTCTCCTACAATGAGCAGTTCTTC. It codes for CASSSYRILSYNEQFF.

The chain uses TRBV9 and TRBJ2-3; possibly TRBD1 for D (6 bases). V was shortened by 0 bases and J by 2 bases, with 13 bases between the two germline ends. The germline gives CDR1 SGDLS, CDR2 YYNGEE. The CDR3 is 16 amino acids. DNA for the CDR3: TGTGCCAGCAGCGTAGCCCAGGGGATACCCACAGATACGCAGTATTTT. Translating gives CASSVAQGIPTDTQYF.

This rearrangement joins TRBV2 to TRBJ2-7; 9 positions match TRBD2. The J segment lost 6 bases and the V segment lost 7 bases, leaving 13 bases of the junction unmatched. This CDR3 region has 15 residues. CDR1 and CDR2 from the germline V gene are SNHLY and FYNNEI. CDR3 sequence (DNA): TGTGCCAGCACTGTGACGCCTAGCGGGAATGGCGAGCAGTACTTC. The encoded protein is CASTVTPSGNGEQYF.

The chain links TRBV24-1 to TRBJ2-7, with 7 bases identical to TRBD1. Trimming at V came to 11 bases and at J to 9 bases, leaving 24 bases not matched to a gene. Germline V lookup: CDR1 KGHDR, CDR2 SFDVKD. The CDR3 spans 16 residues. The CDR3 nucleotides read TGTGCCAGCAGCACTGACGGGACAGTCAACCTATGGGTGCAGTACTTC. The encoded protein is CASSTDGTVNLWVQYF.

This clonotype came up many times. The chain is built from TRBV12-3 or TRBV12-4 and TRBJ2-5; possible D gene TRBD1, 5 bases. V dropped 6 bases and J dropped 2 bases, with 13 bases sitting between them. The CDR3 is made up of 14 amino acids. CDR3 loop: CASSLRQLQETQYF. The CDR3 nucleotides read TGTGCCAGCAGCTTAAGACAGCTACAAGAGACCCAGTACTTC.

This clonotype was seen repeatedly, ten times or more. The chain links TRBV7-8 to TRBJ2-7, with 7 bases aligning to TRBD2. V shed 0 bases and J 2 bases; nucleotides not matched to a gene: 7. CDR3 length: 16 amino acids. CDR1 SGHVS and CDR2 FQNEAQ come from the germline V gene. The CDR3 DNA is TGTGCCAGCAGCTTAGCTCTAGCGGAGTCAGCCTACGAGCAGTACTTC. It specifies CASSLALAESAYEQYF.

This rearrangement joins TRBV20-1 to TRBJ1-6; D gene uncertain. Germline V lookup: CDR1 DFQATT, CDR2 SNEGSKA (reference sequence). CDR3 length: 15 residues. V was trimmed by 0 bases and J by 9 bases, leaving 15 bases between them. CDR3 DNA sequence: TGCAGTGCTAGAGATCGGCAGGCCCGCGGTTCACCCCTCCACTTT. Translation gives CSARDRQARGSPLHF.

This chain links TRBV5-1 with TRBJ2-1, with D unclear. Germline V gene data show CDR1 as SGHRS and CDR2 as YFSETQ. There are 14 residues in the CDR3. The V gene lost 3 bases and the J gene lost 6 bases, with 13 bases spanning the gap. The CDR3 reads CASSSRPLPNEQFF. In nucleotides, the CDR3 is TGCGCCAGCAGCTCCCGCCCCCTCCCCAATGAGCAGTTCTTC.

This clonotype was seen at least ten times. The V call is TRBV7-2, the J call TRBJ2-7; maybe TRBD2 (6 bases). Germline CDR1 SGHTA, CDR2 FQGNSA. The ends were cut back, 1 base at V and 1 base at J, with 14 bases in the middle. The CDR3 has 16 amino acids. CDR3 sequence reads: CASSLGFRGRSYEQYF. Here the CDR3 DNA reads TGTGCCAGCAGCTTAGGGTTTCGGGGGAGATCCTACGAGCAGTACTTC.

This clonotype was observed once. V gene TRBV19 combines with J gene TRBJ2-1; 8 nucleotides align to TRBD2. CDR3 size: 16 residues. V was pared by 10 bases and J by 5 bases, with 16 bases of the junction left unmatched. Germline V gene lookup returns CDR1 LNHDA and CDR2 SQIVND (reference sequence). CDR3 coding DNA: TGTGCCACGAAGAGGGGCGGCGGGAGGTGGGACAATGAGCAGTTCTTC. Protein sequence: CATKRGGGRWDNEQFF.

The V call is TRBV7-9, the J call TRBJ2-5, with 8 bases fitting TRBD1. This CDR3 spans 16 amino acids. The germline CDR1 and CDR2 sequences are SEHNR and FQNEAQ (reference sequence). V trimming: 3 bases; J trimming: 0 bases; junction bases outside the gene matches: 6. As DNA, the CDR3 is TGTGCCAGCAGCTTTTTTGGACAGGGCCACCAAGAGACCCAGTACTTC. It yields the protein CASSFFGQGHQETQYF.

The rearrangement links TRBV10-3 to TRBJ1-1; 10 positions match TRBD1. Looked up from germline, CDR1 is ENHRY and CDR2 is SYGVKD. The CDR3 runs to 15 residues. J was trimmed by 7 bases and V by 0 bases; bases with no gene match: 5. CDR3 DNA sequence: TGTGCCATCAGTGAGTCGATGGGGGACAGGGGTGAAGCTTTCTTT. Residues: CAISESMGDRGEAFF.

Points on this clonotype: This may stem from a read error, because a much larger clone lies one nucleotide away. This rearrangement joins TRBV7-2 to TRBJ1-1; tentative D call: TRBD1 (6 bases). The CDR3 runs to 18 residues. V dropped 5 bases and J dropped 2 bases, with 24 bases sitting between them. Per germline, CDR1 SGHTA and CDR2 FQGNSA. CDR3 DNA sequence: TGTGCCAGCAGCCAAGGGGGAACATACAGTACGATTAACACTGAAGCTTTCTTT. Residues: CASSQGGTYSTINTEAFF. Filled out from reference TRBV7-2 and TRBJ1-1, the complete variable domain reads GAGVSQSPSNKVTEKGKDVELRCDPISGHTALYWYRQSLGQGLEFLIYFQGNSAPDKSGLPSDRFSAERTGGSVSTLTIQRTQQEDSAVYLCASSQGGTYSTINTEAFFGQGTRLTVV.

Regarding this clonotype: A much larger clone differs from this one at a single base, so this may be a read error. Lacking the conserved final phenylalanine or tryptophan, this CDR3 likely reflects a read error. The gene calls are TRBV13 and TRBJ2-1, with TRBD2 matching 9 bases. The germline CDR1 and CDR2 sequences are PRHDT and FYEKMQ (reference sequence). This CDR3 has 13 residues. Here the CDR3 reads CATSGGRVDEQFS. Here the CDR3 DNA reads TGTGCTACCTCGGGCGGGAGGGTCGATGAGCAGTTCTCC.

J is TRBJ2-7 and V is TRBV7-9; D is possibly TRBD1 (6 bases). The CDR3 extends over 15 amino acids. V was cut by 5 bases and J by 2 bases, with 16 bases left in between. Germline V gene sequence: CDR1 SEHNR, CDR2 FQNEAQ (reference sequence). CDR3 amino acids: CASSPYRDKAYEQYF. The CDR3 bases are TGTGCCAGCAGCCCGTACCGGGACAAAGCCTACGAGCAGTACTTC.

In this sample, this clonotype turned up a few times. The chain recombines TRBV19 with TRBJ2-1; 9 bases fit TRBD2. CDR1 LNHDA and CDR2 SQIVND come from the germline V gene (reference sequence). V dropped 5 bases and J dropped 5; count of bases not matched to a gene: 4. The CDR3 has 14 residues. DNA of the CDR3: TGTGCCAGTAGTTCAGCGGGGGGCGACAATGAGCAGTTCTTC. Translation: CASSSAGGDNEQFF. Looking up the rest from reference TRBV19 and TRBJ2-1 gives the full variable domain: DGGITQSPKYLFRKEGQNVTLSCEQNLNHDAMYWYRQDPGQGLRLIYYSQIVNDFQKGDIAEGYSVSREKKESFPLTVTSAQKNPTAFYLCASSSAGGDNEQFFGPGTRLTVL.

The rearrangement uses TRBV6-6 and TRBJ2-1; TRBD2 matches at 9 bases. The germline V gene has CDR1 MNHNY and CDR2 SVGAGI (reference sequence). V was pared by 4 bases and J by 4 bases, with 5 bases of the junction left unmatched. The CDR3 spans 15 residues. The CDR3 DNA reads TGTGCCAGCAGTTGGGGGCGGGAGGGTTACAATGAGCAGTTCTTC. This codes for CASSWGREGYNEQFF.

Of note for this clonotype: The missing conserved phenylalanine or tryptophan at the end of this CDR3 makes a read error likely. This chain joins TRBV20-1 and TRBJ2-7; no clear D. This CDR3 comprises 13 residues. Germline CDR1 reads DFQATT; CDR2 reads SNEGSKA (reference sequence). V was shortened by 7 bases and J by 0 bases, with 13 bases between the two germline ends. The CDR3, as DNA: TGCAGTGGAACAGAAATAAGCTCCTACGAGCAGTACCTC. It translates to CSGTEISSYEQYL.

This clonotype was observed many times. This chain links TRBV6-5 with TRBJ2-3, with D hard to call. The ends were cut back, 4 bases at V and 6 bases at J, with 8 bases in the middle. Germline V gene sequence: CDR1 MNHEY, CDR2 SVGAGI. This CDR3 is built from 12 residues. The DNA for the CDR3 is TGTGCCAGCAGTTCAAGTGGGGATACGCAGTATTTT. This translates into CASSSSGDTQYF.

This clonotype occurred once. V is TRBV11-3 and J is TRBJ2-2, with no clear D. The V gene lost 2 bases and the J gene lost 3 bases, with 7 bases spanning the gap. Germline V gene sequence: CDR1 SGHNT, CDR2 YENEEA. There are 14 residues in the CDR3. This CDR3 is CASSLIRDTGELFF. The DNA of the CDR3 is TGTGCCAGCAGCTTAATTCGAGACACCGGGGAGCTGTTTTTT.

This clonotype was detected ten times or more. The genes are TRBV7-9 and TRBJ1-1; 8 bases agree with TRBD1. In germline, CDR1 is SEHNR, CDR2 FQNEAQ (reference sequence). The trim removed 5 bases at V and 1 base at J, leaving 6 bases unmatched. The CDR3 is 15 amino acids. The CDR3 here is CASSTRTGSNTEAFF. In nucleotides, the CDR3 is TGTGCCAGCAGCACGAGGACAGGGTCGAACACTGAAGCTTTCTTT.

The chain links TRBV19 to TRBJ1-2; 7 bases match TRBD1. From germline, CDR1 is LNHDA and CDR2 SQIVND (reference sequence). The V and J ends lost 11 bases and 6 bases, in that order; junction bases with no gene match: 21. The length of the CDR3 is 16 residues. Here the CDR3 reads CAWSRGSRGGEDGYTF. CDR3 sequence (DNA): TGTGCCTGGAGTAGAGGGAGCAGGGGGGGAGAGGATGGCTACACCTTC.

The gene calls are TRBV7-9 and TRBJ1-2; a weak D match, TRBD1 (5 bases). V lost 5 bases and J 6 bases, leaving 13 bases between the germline ends. The CDR3 is 13 amino acids. The germline CDR1 and CDR2 sequences are SEHNR and FQNEAQ (reference sequence). CDR3 residues: CASSPGAADGYTF. The CDR3 coding sequence is TGTGCCAGCAGCCCCGGGGCAGCAGATGGCTACACCTTC.

As regards this clonotype: The final CDR3 position lacks the conserved phenylalanine or tryptophan, pointing to a likely read error. This chain links TRBV19 with TRBJ2-1, with 8 bases that match TRBD2. CDR1 LNHDA and CDR2 SQIVND come from the germline V gene (reference sequence). This CDR3 is built from 16 residues. V lost 0 bases to trimming and J lost 2 bases; unmatched junction nucleotides: 3. As DNA, the CDR3 is TGTGCCAGTAGTATAGATGGCGGGGGGCCCTACAATGAGCAGTTCTCC. Protein product: CASSIDGGGPYNEQFS.

Concerning this clonotype: Without the conserved terminal phenylalanine or tryptophan, this CDR3 likely stems from a read error. The chain links TRBV9 to TRBJ2-5; no firm D call. Deletions cut 3 bases from V and 7 bases from J, with 7 bases between. CDR1 is SGDLS and CDR2 is YYNGEE in the germline V gene. The CDR3 runs 11 residues. The CDR3 DNA sequence: TGTGCCAGCAGCGACACTGGGACCCAGTACCTC. Translated, it gives CASSDTGTQYL.

In its sample, this clonotype was seen a few times. The rearrangement joins TRBV28 to TRBJ1-1; D possibly corresponds to TRBD1 (5 bases). Germline values: CDR1 MDHEN, CDR2 SYDVKM. The CDR3 is 14 amino acids. The V and J ends lost 7 bases and 0 bases respectively, with 12 bases between them. CDR3 residues: CASNLGGMNTEAFF. DNA for the CDR3: TGTGCCAGCAACCTTGGGGGGATGAACACTGAAGCTTTCTTT.

On this clonotype itself: At one end the junction does not follow the germline gene, possibly because of a read error. The chain is built from TRBV4-1 and TRBJ2-1; possible D gene TRBD2, 5 bases. There are 11 residues in the CDR3. Germline CDR1 MGHRA, CDR2 YSYEKL. CDR3 nucleotide sequence: TGCGCCAGCAGTGACTACAATGGGCAGTTCTTC. Its translation is CASSDYNGQFF.